This TCR beta chain was captured by sequencing in a study of spatial heterogeneity in lung cancer. Study details: Alpha-chain sequences were consistently detected in smaller numbers than beta-chain sequences. Study results and caveats: Ubiquitous expanded tumor TCRs showed up in blood more at resection than follow-up.

This clonotype was observed many times. The target antigen is unknown. The CDR3 consists of 16 residues. Germline assignment: CDR1 LGHNA and CDR2 YSLEER. The V end was cut by 4 bases, the J end by 0 bases, with 13 bases between. Every molecule of TCR cDNA had its own unique molecular identifier. Each CDR3 protein is one row after TCRdb ran MiXCR on the 5' RACE reads. The data hold 35,000 to 55,000 distinct CDR3 sequences, with 6% to 7.5% observed a single time. Time point specified: sample taken at primary tumor resection. The input material, whole RNA from tumor, nontumor lung or frozen PBMC, was sequenced unsorted. Samples were obtained from some 72 donors, all untreated early-stage non-small cell lung cancer patients.

The sample in question was PBMCs, obtained at surgery. This clonotype originated in a female donor with early-stage non-small cell lung cancer. The chain is built from TRBV4-3 and TRBJ2-1, with a possible D match to TRBD1 (6 bases). CDR3 sequence (DNA): TGCGCCAGCAGCCCCGGTGGGGGCAGCTCCTACAATGAGCAGTTCTTC. Translated: CASSPGGGSSYNEQFF.